Below are 20 T cell receptor beta chains sequenced from a single sample in a study of blood T cell repertoires in COVID-19. Sequencing used immunoSEQ multiplex PCR; TCRdb keeps in-frame clones, though not all of them. The sample yields approximately 13,000 clones, around 84% seen once. Sequenced sample: peripheral blood. These receptors came from a woman aged 45-65 years with active or convalescent COVID-19.

The V call is TRBV12-5, the J call TRBJ2-1; the D gene is possibly TRBD1 (6 bases). Trimming removed 5 bases from V and 15 bases from J, with 23 bases in between. From germline, CDR1 is LGHNT and CDR2 FRNRAP. The CDR3 consists of 14 residues. This CDR3 is CASGTGTTASYLFF. The CDR3 nucleotides read TGTGCTAGTGGTACAGGGACGACAGCAAGCTACTTGTTCTTC. Variable domain in full (rest from reference TRBV12-5 and TRBJ2-1): DARVTQTPRHKVTEMGQEVTMRCQPILGHNTVFWYRQTMMQGLELLAYFRNRAPLDDSGMPKDRFSAEMPDATLATLKIQPSEPRDSAVYFCASGTGTTASYLFFGPGTRLTVL.

The chain is built from TRBV2 and TRBJ1-2; the D is unclear. Germline V gene sequence: CDR1 SNHLY, CDR2 FYNNEI. V lost 4 bases and J 7 bases, leaving 7 bases between the germline ends. The CDR3 extends over 11 amino acids. CDR3: CASSGEGGYTF. The CDR3 DNA follows: TGTGCCAGCAGTGGGGAGGGTGGCTACACCTTC.

V usage is TRBV24-1 and J usage is TRBJ1-5, with no clear D. Germline CDR1 reads KGHDR; CDR2 reads SFDVKD. The V end lost 5 bases, the J end lost 0 bases, and 16 bases lay between the germline ends. This CDR3 region has 17 residues. CDR3 amino acids: CATSGRDSGDSNQPQHF. The DNA for the CDR3 is TGTGCCACCAGTGGGCGGGATTCTGGGGATAGCAATCAGCCCCAGCATTTT.

The chain uses TRBV4-1 and TRBJ2-1, with D possibly TRBD2 on 6 matching bases. The CDR3 loop spans 17 amino acids. Trimming stripped 0 bases from V and 0 bases from J, with 12 bases between. CDR1 is MGHRA and CDR2 is YSYEKL in the germline V gene. CDR3 DNA: TGCGCCAGCAGCCAAGATCGAGCGGGTCACTCCTACAATGAGCAGTTCTTC. Residues: CASSQDRAGHSYNEQFF.

The chain links TRBV19 to TRBJ2-4; TRBD2 matches at 14 bases. Germline CDR1 LNHDA, CDR2 SQIVND (reference sequence). V lost 5 bases, J lost 12 bases, and 12 bases stayed unmatched. This CDR3 has 16 amino acids. The CDR3 region is CASSRTSGRRYSDQYF. The DNA for the CDR3 is TGTGCCAGTAGTCGGACTAGCGGGAGGCGGTATTCTGATCAGTACTTC.

The CDR3: CASSEGPGLTETSWDTGELFF. DNA of the CDR3: TGTGCCAGCAGTGAAGGCCCGGGACTAACGGAGACCTCTTGGGACACCGGGGAGCTGTTTTTT. The chain uses TRBV6-1 and TRBJ2-2; 7 bases are a match to TRBD2. Per germline, CDR1 MNHNS and CDR2 SASEGT. The J segment lost 3 bases and the V segment lost 1 base, leaving 20 bases of the junction unmatched. This CDR3 contains 21 residues.

CDR3 coding DNA: TGTGCCAGCAGTTTGGGGCCTCCCTTGAACACTGAAGCTTTCTTT. Translation: CASSLGPPLNTEAFF. V and J are TRBV28 and TRBJ1-1; D might be TRBD1 (5 bases). Per the germline V gene, CDR1 is MDHEN and CDR2 is SYDVKM. Trimming took 3 bases from V and 0 from J, leaving 11 bases between them. This CDR3 comprises 15 residues. Looking up the rest from reference TRBV28 and TRBJ1-1 gives the full variable domain: DVKVTQSSRYLVKRTGEKVFLECVQDMDHENMFWYRQDPGLGLRLIYFSYDVKMKEKGDIPEGYSVSREKKERFSLILESASTNQTSMYLCASSLGPPLNTEAFFGQGTRLTVV.

This clone was seen a few times. The chain joins TRBV5-1 to TRBJ2-3, with D possibly matching TRBD1 (6 bases). The CDR3 spans 14 residues. Per the germline V gene, CDR1 is SGHRS and CDR2 is YFSETQ. Trimming took off 4 bases at V and 2 bases at J, with 11 bases between the two ends. CDR3 in DNA: TGCGCCAGCAGCGGGGGCGGCGCCACAGATACGCAGTATTTT. Residues: CASSGGGATDTQYF.

The gene calls are TRBV24-1 and TRBJ2-7; 8 positions agree with TRBD1. This CDR3 comprises 16 residues. Germline V gene lookup returns CDR1 KGHDR and CDR2 SFDVKD. J lost 0 bases, V lost 3 bases, and 6 bases had no gene match. DNA for the CDR3: TGTGCCACCAGTGATGCTCGGACAGGGACCTCCTACGAGCAGTACTTC. Translated, it gives CATSDARTGTSYEQYF.

The chain recombines TRBV4-2 with TRBJ1-2; D is undetermined. The germline CDR1 and CDR2 sequences are LGHNA and YNFKEQ. V was cut by 1 base and J by 6 bases, with 9 bases left in between. The CDR3 is made up of 13 amino acids. CDR3 sequence: CASSQVGGDGYTF. Written as DNA, the CDR3 is TGTGCCAGCAGCCAAGTAGGCGGGGATGGCTACACCTTC.

The V call is TRBV18, the J call TRBJ2-5; 9 positions agree with TRBD2. The CDR3 runs 17 residues. Germline lookup yields CDR1 KGHSH and CDR2 LQKENI. With V trimmed by 0 bases and J by 3 bases, 8 bases remained unmatched. The CDR3 bases are TGTGCCAGCTCACCACCGCGTAGCGGGAGTCGGGAAGAGACCCAGTACTTC. It is translated as CASSPPRSGSREETQYF.

CDR3 coding DNA: TGTGCCAGTAGTATGATACCGGGACTAGCTTACACAGATACGCAGTATTTT. Its protein is CASSMIPGLAYTDTQYF. The rearrangement joins TRBV19 to TRBJ2-3, with 9 positions matching TRBD2. Losses at the gene ends were 3 bases for V and 2 bases for J; bases not matched to a gene: 9. In germline, CDR1 is LNHDA, CDR2 SQIVND (reference sequence). CDR3 size: 17 residues.

This clone was seen a handful of times. The chain is built from TRBV20-1 and TRBJ2-5; TRBD2 aligns across 8 bases. The CDR3 contains 15 residues. J gave up 5 bases and V 3 bases, and 11 bases lay outside the gene matches. CDR1 and CDR2 (germline): DFQATT, SNEGSKA (reference sequence). The CDR3 protein is CSASASGSWSETQYF. Written as DNA, the CDR3 is TGCAGTGCTAGTGCCAGCGGGAGTTGGAGTGAGACCCAGTACTTC.

V and J are TRBV6-6 and TRBJ2-3; 10 nucleotides match TRBD2. The CDR3 consists of 16 residues. Germline loops: CDR1 MNHNY, CDR2 SVGAGI (reference sequence). The V segment lost 4 bases and the J segment 1 base; nucleotides outside the gene matches: 5. DNA of the CDR3: TGTGCCAGCAGTTCCAGGACTAGCGGACGCACAGATACGCAGTATTTT. This encodes CASSSRTSGRTDTQYF.

The count of this clone is one. The chain couples TRBV27 to TRBJ2-1; TRBD2 matches at 8 bases. Looked up from germline, CDR1 is MNHEY and CDR2 is SMNVEV (reference sequence). The CDR3 runs to 15 residues. With 4 bases clipped from V and 7 bases from J, the junction kept 9 bases outside the gene matches. CDR3 in amino acids: CASSYEREPWNEQFF. CDR3 nucleotide sequence: TGTGCCAGCAGTTATGAGCGGGAGCCTTGGAATGAGCAGTTCTTC.

The gene calls are TRBV2 and TRBJ1-5; D is possibly TRBD1 (6 bases). The germline V and J ends were trimmed by 6 bases and 2 bases, with 17 bases remaining between them. The CDR3 consists of 16 residues. CDR1 SNHLY and CDR2 FYNNEI come from the germline V gene. In nucleotides, the CDR3 is TGTGCCAGCAGATTGGACAGAGGCGAAGGCAATCAGCCCCAGCATTTT. It encodes CASRLDRGEGNQPQHF. Together with reference TRBV2 and TRBJ1-5, the CDR3 gives the full variable domain: EPEVTQTPSHQVTQMGQEVILRCVPISNHLYFYWYRQILGQKVEFLVSFYNNEISEKSEIFDDQFSVERPDGSNFTLKIRSTKLEDSAMYFCASRLDRGEGNQPQHFGDGTRLSIL.

V gene TRBV28 combines with J gene TRBJ2-7; the match to TRBD2 covers 9 bases. There are 14 residues in the CDR3. Germline CDR1 is MDHEN and CDR2 is SYDVKM. With 5 bases clipped from V and 6 bases from J, the junction kept 8 bases outside the gene matches. The CDR3 DNA reads as TGTGCCAGCAGTATTGAGCGGGAGGATGGCGAGCAGTACTTC. Protein sequence: CASSIEREDGEQYF.

The J gene is TRBJ2-7, the V gene TRBV14; D may be TRBD2 (6 bases). Trimming removed 4 bases at V and 4 bases at J, with 14 bases between. Germline values: CDR1 SGHDN, CDR2 FVKESK. The CDR3 runs 14 residues. This CDR3 reads CASSRWQGGYEQYF. CDR3 nucleotide sequence: TGTGCCAGCAGCCGGTGGCAGGGAGGTTACGAGCAGTACTTC.

This clone appeared a single time. The chain links TRBV27 to TRBJ2-7, with a tentative D call TRBD1 (5 bases). This CDR3 is built from 14 residues. CDR1 MNHEY and CDR2 SMNVEV come from the germline V gene (reference sequence). V lost 1 base and J lost 3, with 10 bases in between. The CDR3 reads CASSLLGVGYEQYF. Written as DNA, the CDR3 is TGTGCCAGCAGTTTATTAGGGGTTGGCTACGAGCAGTACTTC.

The chain links TRBV5-4 to TRBJ1-1, with D tentatively TRBD1 (6 bases). Per the germline V gene, CDR1 is SGHNT and CDR2 is YYREEE (reference sequence). Deletions cut 3 bases from V and 0 bases from J, with 12 bases between. The CDR3 loop spans 15 amino acids. The chain's CDR3 is CASSSGQYMNTEAFF. DNA for the CDR3: TGTGCCAGCAGCTCCGGACAGTATATGAACACTGAAGCTTTCTTT.